This T cell receptor beta chain originates from a study of pediatric ulcerative colitis. Regarding this clone: What it binds is unknown.

Germline V lookup: CDR1 LGHNA, CDR2 YSLEER. The ends lost 3 bases at V and 7 bases at J; junction bases unmatched: 8. The length of the CDR3 is 15 residues. Overall study results and limits: Repertoires came from total lymphocyte DNA, not specific subsets. No controls had the two rectal clonotypes shared by ulcerative colitis patients. Compared with controls, ulcerative colitis showed greater blood-rectum clone sharing.

The rectum was sampled with one to two pinch biopsies at colonoscopy. The survey-level immunoSEQ assay was used. Method: immunoSEQ multiplex PCR; TCRdb's copy keeps in-frame clones and lacks some. The sample has approximately 17,000 clones, 80% seen once. The chain employs TRBV4-3 and TRBJ1-4; 7 nucleotides match TRBD1. The sequence was obtained from a boy between 10 and 17 years old who was a control in a study of pediatric ulcerative colitis. The sample taken for sequencing was gut tissue. The DNA for the CDR3 is TGCGCCAGCAGCCAGACGACAGGGAGGGCTGAAAAACTGTTTTTT. The encoded protein is CASSQTTGRAEKLFF.